This note documents a single TCR beta chain sequence. The target antigen is unknown. The source of the sample is a study of shared clonotypes between healthy human individuals. Study as a whole: A donor's plate count was three for CD4 naive and three for CD4 memory; CD8 naive had two and CD8 memory one.

Genomic DNA belonging to each subset was distributed in equal measure over several immunoSEQ plates. It was around 220 ng DNA, 28,000 or so T cell genomes, that sorted-subset replicate PCRs used. TCRdb's table, derived via immunoSEQ multiplex PCR, lists solely in-frame clones and lacks some. The sample lists about 2.2 million clones, around 93% seen once, with approximately 1.6% in the top ten. The CDR3 contains 14 residues. V lost 5 bases and J 0 bases, leaving 8 bases between the germline ends. The germline CDR1 and CDR2 sequences are SGHVS and FQNEAQ. Naive CD8 cells comprised CD45RO-negative, CCR7-positively selected cells, excluding terminally differentiated effector memory CD45RA+ cells. Overall study findings and caveats: Clonotypes that were shared across a handful of donors made up about 5.1% of naive CD4 clonotypes.

V gene TRBV7-8 combines with J gene TRBJ2-1; D is uncertain. The clonotype was recovered from a man in his late teens or twenties in good health. Some clones in this sample may be carry-over from other donors' samples. The sequencing input was naive CD8+ T cells from PBMCs. CDR3 sequence (DNA): TGTGCCAGCAGCCCCATTGACTCCTACAATGAGCAGTTCTTC. Translation: CASSPIDSYNEQFF.